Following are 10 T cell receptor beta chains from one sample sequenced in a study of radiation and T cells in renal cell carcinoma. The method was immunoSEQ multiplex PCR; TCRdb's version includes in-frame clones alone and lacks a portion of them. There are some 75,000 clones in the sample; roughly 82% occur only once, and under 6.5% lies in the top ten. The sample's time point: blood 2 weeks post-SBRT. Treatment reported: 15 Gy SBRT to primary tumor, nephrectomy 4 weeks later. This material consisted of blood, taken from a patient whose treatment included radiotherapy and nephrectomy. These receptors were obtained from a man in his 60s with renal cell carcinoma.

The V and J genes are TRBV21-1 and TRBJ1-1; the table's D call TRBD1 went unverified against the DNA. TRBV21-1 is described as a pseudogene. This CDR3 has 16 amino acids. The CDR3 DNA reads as TGTGCCAGCAGCAAAGACAGGGGGCGTAAGGGCACTGAAGCTTTCTTT. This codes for CASSKDRGRKGTEAFF.

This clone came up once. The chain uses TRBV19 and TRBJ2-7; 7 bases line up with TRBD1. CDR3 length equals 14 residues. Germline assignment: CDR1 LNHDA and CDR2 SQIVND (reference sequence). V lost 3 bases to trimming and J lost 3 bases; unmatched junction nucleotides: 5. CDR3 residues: CASSINDRVYEQYF. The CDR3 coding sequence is TGTGCCAGTAGTATCAACGACAGGGTCTACGAGCAGTACTTC. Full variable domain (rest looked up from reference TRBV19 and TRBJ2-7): DGGITQSPKYLFRKEGQNVTLSCEQNLNHDAMYWYRQDPGQGLRLIYYSQIVNDFQKGDIAEGYSVSREKKESFPLTVTSAQKNPTAFYLCASSINDRVYEQYFGPGTRLTVT.

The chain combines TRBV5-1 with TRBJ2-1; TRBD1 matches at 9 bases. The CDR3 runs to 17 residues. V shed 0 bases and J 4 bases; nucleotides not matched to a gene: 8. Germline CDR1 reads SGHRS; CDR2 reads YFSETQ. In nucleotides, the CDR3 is TGCGCCAGCAGCTTGGGCAGCGGGACAGGGATATACAATGAGCAGTTCTTC. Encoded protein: CASSLGSGTGIYNEQFF. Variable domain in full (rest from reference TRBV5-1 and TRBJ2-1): KAGVTQTPRYLIKTRGQQVTLSCSPISGHRSVSWYQQTPGQGLQFLFEYFSETQRNKGNFPGRFSGRQFSNSRSEMNVSTLELGDSALYLCASSLGSGTGIYNEQFFGPGTRLTVL.

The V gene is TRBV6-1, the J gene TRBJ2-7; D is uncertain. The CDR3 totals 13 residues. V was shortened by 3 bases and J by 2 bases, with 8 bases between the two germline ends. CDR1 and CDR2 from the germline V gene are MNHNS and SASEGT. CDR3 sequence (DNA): TGTGCCAGCAGTGACCCCGGGCCCTACGAGCAGTACTTC. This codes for CASSDPGPYEQYF.

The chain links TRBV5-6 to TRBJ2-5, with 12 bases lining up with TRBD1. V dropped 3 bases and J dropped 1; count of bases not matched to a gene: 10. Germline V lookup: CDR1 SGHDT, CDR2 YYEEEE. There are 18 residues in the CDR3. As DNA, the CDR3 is TGTGCCAGCAGCTCCCTCCGACGGGACAGGGGGCGCCAAGAGACCCAGTACTTC. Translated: CASSSLRRDRGRQETQYF.

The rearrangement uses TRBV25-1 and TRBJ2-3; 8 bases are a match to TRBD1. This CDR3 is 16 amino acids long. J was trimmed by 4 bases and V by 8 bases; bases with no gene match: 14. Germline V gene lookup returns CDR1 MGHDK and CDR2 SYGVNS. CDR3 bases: TGTGCCAGCGAGCCCTCCGGGCAGGGGGCCGCAGATACGCAGTATTTT. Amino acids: CASEPSGQGAADTQYF.

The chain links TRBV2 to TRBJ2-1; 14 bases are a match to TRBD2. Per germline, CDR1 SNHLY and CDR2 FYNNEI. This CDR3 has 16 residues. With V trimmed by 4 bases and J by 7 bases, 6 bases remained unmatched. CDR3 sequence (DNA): TGTGCCAGCAGTGGACTAGCGGGAGGGATCGGAAATGAGCAGTTCTTC. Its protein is CASSGLAGGIGNEQFF.

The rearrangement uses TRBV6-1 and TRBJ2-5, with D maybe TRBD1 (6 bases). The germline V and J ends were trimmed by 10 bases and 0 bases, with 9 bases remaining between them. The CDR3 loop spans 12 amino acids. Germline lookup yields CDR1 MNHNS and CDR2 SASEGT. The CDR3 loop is CATQGYQETQYF. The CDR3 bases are TGTGCCACCCAGGGGTACCAAGAGACCCAGTACTTC.

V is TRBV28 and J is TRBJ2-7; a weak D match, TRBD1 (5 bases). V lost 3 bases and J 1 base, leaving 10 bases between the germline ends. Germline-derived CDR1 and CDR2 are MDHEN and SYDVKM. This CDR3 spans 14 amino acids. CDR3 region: CASSFPSGSYEQYF. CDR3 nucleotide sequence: TGTGCCAGCAGTTTCCCCTCAGGGTCCTACGAGCAGTACTTC.

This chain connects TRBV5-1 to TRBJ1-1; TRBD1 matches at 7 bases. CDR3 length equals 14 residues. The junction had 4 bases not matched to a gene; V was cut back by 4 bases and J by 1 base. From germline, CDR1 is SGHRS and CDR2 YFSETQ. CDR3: CASSVTGQNTEAFF. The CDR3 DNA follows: TGCGCCAGCAGCGTGACAGGGCAGAACACTGAAGCTTTCTTT.